At least ten counts were recorded for the clone carrying this T cell receptor beta chain. What it binds is not known. These data are taken from a study of T cell repertoires in cytomegalovirus infection. Across the whole study: Based on public TCR beta signatures, there were indications of CMV infection and of a matching HLA type. Study-wide results and caveats: Clonotypes of TCR beta that were HLA-C-restricted and CMV-specific dominated the ex vivo response.

Per germline, CDR1 MNHEY and CDR2 SVGEGT. The CDR3 length is 14 residues. The V and J ends lost 6 bases and 0 bases respectively, with 12 bases between them. TCRdb analysed the reads with MiXCR anew, one entry per CDR3 protein. The sample lists hundreds of thousands of distinct CDR3 sequences; about a tenth were seen once. The V and J genes are TRBV6-2 or TRBV6-3 and TRBJ2-7; D might be TRBD2 (6 bases). This receptor was taken from a human donor in good health (CMV status not recorded). Some clones in this sample may be carry-over from other donors' samples. Source material: PBMCs. Here the CDR3 reads CASRPGGNSYEQYF. The CDR3 DNA sequence: TGTGCCAGCAGACCCGGAGGGAACTCCTACGAGCAGTACTTC.